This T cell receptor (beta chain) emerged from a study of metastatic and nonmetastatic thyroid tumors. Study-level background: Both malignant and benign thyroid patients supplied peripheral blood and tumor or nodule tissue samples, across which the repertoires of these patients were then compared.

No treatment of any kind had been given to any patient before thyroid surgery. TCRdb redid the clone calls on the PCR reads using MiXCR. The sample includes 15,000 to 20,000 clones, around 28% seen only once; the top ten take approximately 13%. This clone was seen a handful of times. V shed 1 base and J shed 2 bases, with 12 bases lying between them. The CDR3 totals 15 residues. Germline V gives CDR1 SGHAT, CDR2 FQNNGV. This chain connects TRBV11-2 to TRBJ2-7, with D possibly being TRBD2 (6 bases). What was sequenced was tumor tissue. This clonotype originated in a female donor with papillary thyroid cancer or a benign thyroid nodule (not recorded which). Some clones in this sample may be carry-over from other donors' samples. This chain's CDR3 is CASSLVGSKAYEQYF. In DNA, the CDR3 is TGTGCCAGCAGCTTAGTCGGGAGTAAGGCCTACGAGCAGTACTTC.